This TCR beta chain comes out of a study of blood T cells in healthy people across ages (dated by TCRdb to between 2015 and 2016). With respect to the entire study: In model experiments, roughly one uniquely barcoded TCR beta cDNA molecule per two T cells was captured by template switching. To avoid experimental bias, donors of different ages were randomly spread across the sequencing lanes. Using deep sequencing normalized with unique cDNA molecular identifiers, the study measured how TCR beta repertoire diversity changes with age. For two donors (one aged 18 to 30 and one aged 80 or older), the study analyzed two additional independent replicas of 1 million unique cDNA reads from the same blood draw. Donors were grouped into four age groups: young (average approximately 16 years), middle-aged (roughly 37), aged (about 60) and long-lived (approximately 82).

This clonotype was seen ten or more times. There is no known antigen for this receptor. No much larger clonotype is one base removed from it; base qualities were not supplied. The library was produced with 5' RACE. The sequencer was an Illumina HiSeq 2500. The second PCR ran for roughly 7 to 11 cycles and used a J-beta primer mix along with a sample-barcoded 5' primer. A unique molecular identifier was introduced onto each TCR beta cDNA molecule by a template-switch 5' adaptor carrying 12 random nucleotides. Each sample yielded at least 3 million CDR3-containing paired-end reads. First-strand cDNA synthesis was performed from all RNA using the Mint cDNA synthesis kit, with priming by a TRBC-specific oligonucleotide. Following uracil-DNA glycosylase treatment, a first 18-cycle PCR with universal primers M1SS and BC2_uni_R was performed on all cDNA. Concerning the study's data processing: Normalization of each sample was performed by random selection of 1 million high-quality reads, each carrying a distinct molecular identifier. Reads sharing molecular identifiers were discarded rather than binned into consensus sequences. CDR3 identification, clonotype clustering and error correction used MiTCR with a Q25 quality threshold and the strictest error-elimination algorithm. A nonparametric unseen species model with Euler transformation was used to estimate a lower bound on total TCR beta diversity. The public reads were reprocessed in TCRdb via fastp at Q25 and MiXCR, keeping in-frame beta chains. Records with the same CDR3 protein are collapsed into one entry carrying the most frequent genes and DNA. TCRdb assigned the V and J calls; the authors' analysis was not used. In this sample the table shows hundreds of thousands of distinct CDR3 sequences, approximately 59% of which occur a single time. The ten biggest clones cover over 30% of the sample.

What the authors observed across the whole study: Observed TCR beta diversity per million T cells fell roughly linearly with age, and a significant reduction was already apparent by age approximately 41. The long-lived group showed more naive CD4+ T cells, fewer expanded clones and increased TCR diversity than the aged group, suggesting age selection. Estimates of total diversity based on one million sequenced T cells were considered lower bounds and underestimates. Conclusive comparison of naive and antigen-experienced compartments was prevented by the profiling of bulk unsorted PBMCs. Because the CMV infection status of the donors was unknown, age-related changes in expanded clonotypes may potentially have been confounded. A strong correlation was found between observed TCR beta diversity and the percentage of naive T cells measured by flow cytometry.

The approximately 39 donors, aged about 6 to 90 years, were systemically healthy Caucasian individuals from Russia. Each donor gave 8 to 10 milliliters of peripheral blood, collected into EDTA-treated Vacutainer tubes. Ficoll-Paque density-gradient centrifugation was used to isolate PBMCs, with at least 7 million per sample. Total RNA, at least 6 micrograms per sample, was extracted from PBMCs with Trizol reagent. For every donor, an aliquot of PBMCs went through flow cytometry to measure the percentages of naive CD45RAhigh/CD27high T cells. Per the germline V gene, SGHAT is the CDR1 and FQNNGV is the CDR2. V drops 1 base and J drops 6 bases, leaving 9 bases in between. There are 13 amino acids in the CDR3, from cysteine to phenylalanine inclusive. The sequence is cut down to CDR3 DNA, 39 bases in frame from base 1.

The sequence was obtained from a man aged 55-75 years in good health. This sequence uses TRBV11-2 and TRBJ1-2, with the D gene too uncertain to name. Sequencing was done on a sample of blood. CDR3 reads: CASSLGTRNGYTF. The DNA sequence follows: TGTGCCAGCAGCTTAGGAACGAGGAATGGCTACACCTTC.